The 12 T cell receptor beta chains given below trace back to one sample, sequenced in a study of T cells in Graves' hyperthyroidism and ophthalmopathy (dated by TCRdb to the late 2010s). The protocol used for the library was multiplex PCR. The run used an Illumina HiSeq 2000. TCR beta CDR3 regions were amplified from RNA transcripts. The TCR CDR3 was subjected to a first round of RT-PCR using the HTBI primer set and the Qiagen OneStep RT-PCR kit. TCRdb passed the public sequencing reads through fastp at Q25 and MiXCR, retaining productive beta sequences. Rows with a matching CDR3 protein are joined into one entry that keeps the most common DNA and genes. In this sample the table shows around 700,000 distinct CDR3 sequences, under 20% of which occur a single time. The ten most abundant clones make up 16% of the sample. The sequenced sample was blood. Receptors were obtained from a woman aged 45 to 65 with Graves' hyperthyroidism that later progressed to Graves' ophthalmopathy.

This clonotype was picked up a small number of times. The genes are TRBV2 and TRBJ2-3; D is undetermined. Looked up from germline, CDR1 is SNHLY and CDR2 is FYNNEI. V lost 5 bases to trimming and J lost 2 bases, with 11 bases between them. The CDR3 contains 14 residues. This CDR3 is CASSTVRVTDTQYF. The CDR3 coding sequence is TGTGCCAGCAGTACAGTACGAGTCACAGATACGCAGTATTTT.

J is TRBJ1-5 and V is TRBV27; possible D gene TRBD1, 5 bases. The CDR3 totals 16 residues. Germline V lookup: CDR1 MNHEY, CDR2 SMNVEV (reference sequence). The V and J ends lost 0 bases and 0 bases respectively, with 9 bases between them. This chain's CDR3 is CASSLSQGSSNQPQHF. The CDR3 nucleotides are TGTGCCAGCAGTTTATCTCAGGGAAGTAGCAATCAGCCCCAGCATTTT.

Many counts were recorded for this clonotype. The chain combines TRBV10-3 with TRBJ1-3; 7 nucleotides line up with TRBD1. Germline lookup yields CDR1 ENHRY and CDR2 SYGVKD. Trimming removed 6 bases from V and 2 bases from J; junction bases left unmatched: 10. The CDR3 runs 16 residues. CDR3 sequence: CAISGSQGDPGNTIYF. CDR3 DNA: TGTGCCATCAGCGGGTCTCAGGGGGACCCTGGAAACACCATATATTTT.

There are many counts of this clonotype. The V gene is TRBV7-2, the J gene TRBJ2-3; D may be TRBD1 (6 bases). The germline CDR1 and CDR2 sequences are SGHTA and FQGNSA. The CDR3 length is 16 residues. Trimming removed 4 bases from V and 5 bases from J, with 19 bases in between. The CDR3 loop reads CASSSTAGTPRDTQYF. The CDR3 nucleotides are TGTGCCAGCAGCTCTACCGCCGGGACACCCAGAGATACGCAGTATTTT.

This chain joins TRBV6-9 and TRBJ1-1; D remains unclear. This CDR3 comprises 11 residues. V was shortened by 3 bases and J by 7 bases, with 6 bases between the two germline ends. Germline assignment: CDR1 MNHGY and CDR2 SVAAGI. In nucleotides, the CDR3 is TGTGCCAGCAGTTACGGGATTGAAGCTTTCTTT. This sequence encodes CASSYGIEAFF.

About this clonotype itself: The junction and the germline gene differ at one end; a read error may be behind it. The chain links TRBV7-7 to TRBJ2-5; 10 bases fit TRBD1. CDR1 SSHAT and CDR2 FNYEAQ come from the germline V gene (reference sequence). The CDR3 is made up of 13 amino acids. The CDR3: CASSLDRGQTQYF. Here the CDR3 DNA reads TGTGCTAGCAGCTTAGACAGGGGGCAGACCCAGTACTTC.

Only a few counts were recorded for this clonotype. The chain recombines TRBV6-1 with TRBJ2-7; the D is unclear. V lost 3 bases, J lost 4 bases, and 10 bases lay in between. The CDR3 has 13 residues. The germline gives CDR1 MNHNS, CDR2 SASEGT. CDR3 protein: CASSEPLGYEQYF. In nucleotides, the CDR3 is TGTGCCAGCAGTGAGCCCCTAGGGTACGAGCAGTACTTC.

This clonotype was seen ten or more times. The chain couples TRBV28 to TRBJ2-5, with D tentatively TRBD2 (5 bases). The length of the CDR3 is 11 residues. Germline loops: CDR1 MDHEN, CDR2 SYDVKM. V dropped 11 bases and J dropped 4 bases, with 11 bases sitting between them. The CDR3 DNA follows: TGTGCCGGAGGACGGGGAGAGACCCAGTACTTC. Translated: CAGGRGETQYF.

The sample holds many counts of this clonotype. The V and J genes are TRBV24-1 and TRBJ2-3; 9 bases agree with TRBD1. This CDR3 spans 15 amino acids. Germline CDR1 KGHDR, CDR2 SFDVKD. V shed 7 bases, J shed 5 bases, and the junction held 9 bases outside the gene matches. The CDR3 spells CATSNPGQGRDTQYF. DNA of the CDR3: TGTGCCACCAGCAACCCGGGACAGGGAAGAGATACGCAGTATTTT.

This clonotype was seen only a few times. The chain employs TRBV20-1 and TRBJ2-5; 13 positions agree with TRBD2. The CDR3 is 14 residues long. V lost 6 bases, J lost 5 bases, and 6 bases stayed unmatched. CDR1 is DFQATT and CDR2 is SNEGSKA in the germline V gene (reference sequence). The DNA of the CDR3 is TGCAGTGCGCTACTAGCGGGGGGGCCTGAGACCCAGTACTTC. It codes for CSALLAGGPETQYF.

This chain links TRBV5-6 with TRBJ2-7, with 8 bases identical to TRBD1. The germline CDR1 and CDR2 sequences are SGHDT and YYEEEE. The CDR3 is made up of 13 amino acids. With 1 base clipped from V and 6 bases from J, the junction kept 3 bases outside the gene matches. The CDR3: CASSLFRGPEQYF. The CDR3 DNA reads TGTGCCAGCAGCTTGTTCAGGGGGCCCGAGCAGTACTTC. The whole variable domain, remainder taken from reference TRBV5-6 and TRBJ2-7, is DAGVTQSPTHLIKTRGQQVTLRCSPKSGHDTVSWYQQALGQGPQFIFQYYEEEERQRGNFPDRFSGHQFPNYSSELNVNALLLGDSALYLCASSLFRGPEQYFGPGTRLTVT.

The V and J genes are TRBV5-1 and TRBJ2-1, with 12 bases matching TRBD2. The CDR3 has 19 residues. From germline, CDR1 is SGHRS and CDR2 YFSETQ. Trimming cost V 4 bases and J 0 bases; bases outside gene matches: 11. Written as DNA, the CDR3 is TGCGCCAGCAGCCGACTAGCGGGGGCGGGCATAAGCTCCTACAATGAGCAGTTCTTC. Its translation is CASSRLAGAGISSYNEQFF.